These 15 T cell receptor beta chains were sequenced from one sample in a study of cytomegalovirus exposure and HLA in healthy donors. PCR amplification relied on 60 Vbeta primers (plus 13 Jbeta primers). Assay used: immunoSEQ multiplex PCR; TCRdb lists only in-frame clones, some missing. Here the sample spans roughly 100,000 clones, more than 65% being singletons. Input material: PBMCs. Every receptor here comes from a man between 40 and 49 years old in good health and CMV-seropositive.

This chain connects TRBV13 to TRBJ1-1, with 9 bases matching TRBD1. The V and J ends lost 6 bases and 3 bases, in that order; junction bases with no gene match: 11. This CDR3 contains 16 residues. The germline V gene has CDR1 PRHDT and CDR2 FYEKMQ (reference sequence). CDR3 sequence reads: CASRDRGWGGDTEAFF. CDR3 sequence (DNA): TGTGCCAGCAGGGACAGGGGCTGGGGTGGGGACACTGAAGCTTTCTTT.

The chain links TRBV30 to TRBJ2-4; TRBD2 is a possible D gene (5 bases). CDR1 and CDR2 (germline): GTSNPN, SVGIG (reference sequence). This CDR3 has 14 amino acids. Trimming removed 4 bases at V and 0 bases at J, with 10 bases between. The CDR3 loop reads CAWTGSSAKNIQYF. For the CDR3, the DNA is TGTGCCTGGACGGGGTCCTCAGCCAAAAACATTCAGTACTTC.

The chain joins TRBV7-9 to TRBJ2-6; perhaps TRBD2 as D (5 bases). Trimming pared 4 bases from V and 0 bases from J, leaving 16 bases between. The CDR3 covers 18 residues. Germline CDR1 and CDR2: SEHNR and FQNEAQ (reference sequence). CDR3 loop: CASSSWTQAISGANVLTF. The CDR3 DNA sequence: TGTGCCAGCAGCTCTTGGACTCAAGCCATCTCTGGGGCCAACGTCCTGACTTTC.

The chain links TRBV9 to TRBJ1-3; D ambiguous. The germline gives CDR1 SGDLS, CDR2 YYNGEE. The ends were cut back, 0 bases at V and 0 bases at J, with 10 bases in the middle. The CDR3 contains 16 residues. CDR3 sequence: CASSVGGGRSGNTIYF. CDR3 coding DNA: TGTGCCAGCAGCGTAGGAGGAGGCCGCTCTGGAAACACCATATATTTT.

V usage is TRBV28 and J usage is TRBJ2-7; 8 nucleotides match TRBD1. CDR1 is MDHEN, CDR2 SYDVKM, per germline. V gave up 3 bases and J gave up 0 bases; unmatched junction bases: 1. The CDR3 totals 14 residues. CDR3 residues: CASSFTGGSYEQYF. CDR3 nucleotides: TGTGCCAGCAGTTTCACAGGGGGCTCCTACGAGCAGTACTTC.

The V call is TRBV6-5, the J call TRBJ1-5, with D unclear. The ends were cut back, 2 bases at V and 1 base at J, with 9 bases in the middle. Germline V CDR1 and CDR2: MNHEY, SVGAGI. The CDR3 loop spans 15 amino acids. The CDR3 loop is CASSYPAGSNQPQHF. The CDR3 DNA is TGTGCCAGCAGTTACCCGGCCGGGAGCAATCAGCCCCAGCATTTT.

The chain employs TRBV27 and TRBJ1-5; the D gene is possibly TRBD1 (5 bases). V dropped 5 bases and J dropped 7 bases, with 15 bases sitting between them. CDR3 length equals 14 residues. Germline V gene lookup returns CDR1 MNHEY and CDR2 SMNVEV (reference sequence). The CDR3 spells CASSTVPGGQPQHF. The CDR3 DNA is TGTGCCAGCAGTACCGTCCCCGGGGGGCAGCCCCAGCATTTT.

The gene calls are TRBV6-5 and TRBJ2-3, with a possible D match to TRBD2 (6 bases). Germline V gene sequence: CDR1 MNHEY, CDR2 SVGAGI. CDR3 size: 14 residues. The V gene lost 6 bases and the J gene lost 0 bases, with 10 bases spanning the gap. CDR3 amino acids: CASRRGVSTDTQYF. In nucleotides, the CDR3 is TGTGCCAGCAGGCGCGGGGTTAGCACAGATACGCAGTATTTT.

The V call is TRBV5-1, the J call TRBJ1-4; D possibly corresponds to TRBD1 (6 bases). Germline-derived CDR1 and CDR2 are SGHRS and YFSETQ. V gave up 2 bases and J gave up 3 bases, with 11 bases separating them. This CDR3 has 15 residues. In DNA, the CDR3 is TGCGCCAGCAGCTTATCAGGGGATTCTAATGAAAAACTGTTTTTT. It encodes CASSLSGDSNEKLFF. Together with reference TRBV5-1 and TRBJ1-4, the CDR3 gives the full variable domain: KAGVTQTPRYLIKTRGQQVTLSCSPISGHRSVSWYQQTPGQGLQFLFEYFSETQRNKGNFPGRFSGRQFSNSRSEMNVSTLELGDSALYLCASSLSGDSNEKLFFGSGTQLSVL.

The chain employs TRBV11-2 and TRBJ2-7; D perhaps matches TRBD2 (5 bases). V lost 1 base and J 4 bases, leaving 11 bases between the germline ends. The CDR3 has 14 amino acids. Germline CDR1 SGHAT, CDR2 FQNNGV. The CDR3 is CASSLGPGLYEQYF. The DNA of the CDR3 is TGTGCCAGCAGCTTAGGTCCGGGGTTATACGAGCAGTACTTC.

This clone was detected a few times. The J gene is TRBJ2-5, the V gene TRBV6-1; TRBD2 aligns across 9 bases. Unmatched junction bases numbered 3, after V lost 0 bases and J lost 1 base. This CDR3 has 16 amino acids. Germline CDR1 and CDR2: MNHNS and SASEGT. CDR3 sequence (DNA): TGTGCCAGCAGTGAAGCTCCTAGCGGGGCCCAAGAGACCCAGTACTTC. This translates into CASSEAPSGAQETQYF.

Worth noting for this clone: The junction shows a germline mismatch at one end, possibly a read error. This chain links TRBV23-1 with TRBJ2-6, with 7 bases matching TRBD1. Being an ORF, TRBV23-1 has a function that is uncertain. This CDR3 comprises 18 residues. CDR3 protein: CASSQGDRLSGRANGLTF. The CDR3 nucleotides read TGCGCCAGCAGTCAGGGGGACAGACTCTCTGGCAGGGCCAACGGCCTGACTTTC.

In its sample, this clone was seen once. The genes are TRBV14 and TRBJ2-4; 7 positions match TRBD2. Germline assignment: CDR1 SGHDN and CDR2 FVKESK. The junction had 0 bases not matched to a gene; V was cut back by 4 bases and J by 3 bases. The length of the CDR3 is 13 residues. CDR3 DNA: TGTGCCAGCAGCCGGGGGGGCAAAAACATTCAGTACTTC. Its protein product is CASSRGGKNIQYF.

This chain uses TRBV4-3 with TRBJ2-7; tentative D call: TRBD2 (6 bases). There are 16 residues in the CDR3. V was cut by 0 bases and J by 0 bases, with 12 bases left in between. Germline V gene sequence: CDR1 LGHNA, CDR2 YSLEER. The CDR3 DNA is TGCGCCAGCAGCCAAGAGCCTCGGGGGTTCTCCTACGAGCAGTACTTC. The encoded protein is CASSQEPRGFSYEQYF.

The chain couples TRBV5-6 to TRBJ1-1; 8 bases are shared with TRBD1. Germline CDR1 SGHDT, CDR2 YYEEEE. The V and J ends lost 6 bases and 1 base, in that order; junction bases with no gene match: 8. CDR3 size: 15 residues. Here the CDR3 DNA reads TGTGCCAGCATCCACAGGGGGACAGGGAACACTGAAGCTTTCTTT. Protein sequence: CASIHRGTGNTEAFF.